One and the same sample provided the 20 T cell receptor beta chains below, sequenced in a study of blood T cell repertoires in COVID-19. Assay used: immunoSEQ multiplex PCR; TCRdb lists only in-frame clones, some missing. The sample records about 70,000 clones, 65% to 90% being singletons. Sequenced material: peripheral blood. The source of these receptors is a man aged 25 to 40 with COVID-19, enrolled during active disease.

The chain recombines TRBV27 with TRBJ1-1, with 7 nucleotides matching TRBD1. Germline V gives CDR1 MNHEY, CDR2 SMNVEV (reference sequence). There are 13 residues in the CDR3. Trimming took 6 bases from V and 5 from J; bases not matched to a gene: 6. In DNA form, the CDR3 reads TGTGCCAGCAGGAGACAGGGATGGACTGAAGCTTTCTTT. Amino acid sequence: CASRRQGWTEAFF.

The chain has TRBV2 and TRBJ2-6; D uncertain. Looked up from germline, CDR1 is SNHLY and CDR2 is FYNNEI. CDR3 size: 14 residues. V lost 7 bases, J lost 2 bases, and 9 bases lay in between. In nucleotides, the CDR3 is TGTGCCAGCATTAACCGGGCTGGGGCCAACGTCCTGACTTTC. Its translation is CASINRAGANVLTF. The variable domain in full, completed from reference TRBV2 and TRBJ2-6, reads EPEVTQTPSHQVTQMGQEVILRCVPISNHLYFYWYRQILGQKVEFLVSFYNNEISEKSEIFDDQFSVERPDGSNFTLKIRSTKLEDSAMYFCASINRAGANVLTFGAGSRLTVL.

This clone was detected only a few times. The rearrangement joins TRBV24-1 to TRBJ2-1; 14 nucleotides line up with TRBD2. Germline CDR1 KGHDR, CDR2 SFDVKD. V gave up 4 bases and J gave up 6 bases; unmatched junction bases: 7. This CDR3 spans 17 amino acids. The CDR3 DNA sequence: TGTGCCACCAGTGACCTCGGGACTAGCGGGAGTATCAATGAGCAGTTCTTC. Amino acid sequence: CATSDLGTSGSINEQFF.

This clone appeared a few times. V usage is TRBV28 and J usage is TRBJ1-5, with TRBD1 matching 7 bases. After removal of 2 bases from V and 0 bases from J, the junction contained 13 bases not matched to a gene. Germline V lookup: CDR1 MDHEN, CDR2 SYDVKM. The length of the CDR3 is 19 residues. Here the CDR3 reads CASSLLTGSGAYSNQPQHF. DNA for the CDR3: TGTGCCAGCAGTTTACTGACAGGGAGTGGGGCCTATAGCAATCAGCCCCAGCATTTT.

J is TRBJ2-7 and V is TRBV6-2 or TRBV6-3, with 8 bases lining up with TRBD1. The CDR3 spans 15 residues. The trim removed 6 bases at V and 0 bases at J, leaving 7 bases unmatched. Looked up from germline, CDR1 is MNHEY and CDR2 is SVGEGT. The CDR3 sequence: CASSRDRGGSYEQYF. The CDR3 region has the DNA TGTGCCAGCAGCCGAGACAGGGGTGGCTCCTACGAGCAGTACTTC.

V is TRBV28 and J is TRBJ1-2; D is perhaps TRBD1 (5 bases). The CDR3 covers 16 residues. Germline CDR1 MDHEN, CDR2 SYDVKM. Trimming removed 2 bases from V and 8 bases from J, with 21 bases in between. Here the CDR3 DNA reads TGTGCCAGCAGTTTAACCCAGGGCAGGGTGGCCAAGGGCTACACCTTC. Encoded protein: CASSLTQGRVAKGYTF.

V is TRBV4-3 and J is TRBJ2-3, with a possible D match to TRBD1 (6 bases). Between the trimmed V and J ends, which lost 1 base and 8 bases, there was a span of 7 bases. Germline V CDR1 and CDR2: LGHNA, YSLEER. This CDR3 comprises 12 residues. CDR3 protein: CASSQGGGTQYF. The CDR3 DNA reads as TGCGCCAGCAGCCAAGGAGGGGGTACGCAGTATTTT.

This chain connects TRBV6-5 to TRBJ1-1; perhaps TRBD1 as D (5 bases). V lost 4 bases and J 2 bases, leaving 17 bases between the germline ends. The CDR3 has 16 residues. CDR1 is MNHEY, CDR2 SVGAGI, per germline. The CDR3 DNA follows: TGTGCCAGCAGTTCCTCGGGCAGGGCTGGTAACACTGAAGCTTTCTTT. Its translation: CASSSSGRAGNTEAFF.

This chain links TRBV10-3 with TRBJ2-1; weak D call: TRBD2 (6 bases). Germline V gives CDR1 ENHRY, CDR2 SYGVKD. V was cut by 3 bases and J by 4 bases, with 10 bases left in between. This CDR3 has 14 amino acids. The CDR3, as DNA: TGTGCCATCAGTGATAGCGGTTCGTACAATGAGCAGTTCTTC. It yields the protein CAISDSGSYNEQFF.

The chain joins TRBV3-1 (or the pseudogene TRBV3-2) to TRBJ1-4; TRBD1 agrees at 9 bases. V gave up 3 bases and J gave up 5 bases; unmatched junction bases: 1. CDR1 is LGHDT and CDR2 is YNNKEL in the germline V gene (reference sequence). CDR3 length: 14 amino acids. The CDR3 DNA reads TGTGCCAGCAGCCATGGGACAGGGAATGAAAAACTGTTTTTT. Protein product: CASSHGTGNEKLFF.

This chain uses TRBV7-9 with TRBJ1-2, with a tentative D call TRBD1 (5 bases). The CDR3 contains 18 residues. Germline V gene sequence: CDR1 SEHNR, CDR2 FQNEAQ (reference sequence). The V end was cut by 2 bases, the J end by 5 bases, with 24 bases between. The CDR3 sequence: CASSLNPLAGLPLYGYTF. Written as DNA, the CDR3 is TGTGCCAGCAGCTTAAATCCCTTAGCGGGACTTCCTCTATATGGCTACACCTTC.

The CDR3 spells CASSLTGRDTQYF. CDR3 nucleotide sequence: TGTGCCAGCAGCTTGACAGGTCGGGATACGCAGTATTTT. The J gene is TRBJ2-3, the V gene TRBV7-2, with a possible D match to TRBD1 (6 bases). Trimming shortened V by 3 bases and J by 6 bases, and 10 bases separated the two germline ends. Germline assignment: CDR1 SGHTA and CDR2 FQGNSA. The CDR3 runs to 13 residues. Looking up the rest from reference TRBV7-2 and TRBJ2-3 gives the full variable domain: GAGVSQSPSNKVTEKGKDVELRCDPISGHTALYWYRQSLGQGLEFLIYFQGNSAPDKSGLPSDRFSAERTGGSVSTLTIQRTQQEDSAVYLCASSLTGRDTQYFGPGTRLTVL.

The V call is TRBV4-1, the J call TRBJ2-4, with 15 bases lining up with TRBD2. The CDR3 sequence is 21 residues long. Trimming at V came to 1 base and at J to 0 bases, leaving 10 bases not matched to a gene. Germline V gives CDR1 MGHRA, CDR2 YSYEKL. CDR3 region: CASSQVPGLAGGNIAKNIQYF. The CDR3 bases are TGCGCCAGCAGCCAAGTTCCGGGACTAGCGGGAGGCAACATAGCCAAAAACATTCAGTACTTC.

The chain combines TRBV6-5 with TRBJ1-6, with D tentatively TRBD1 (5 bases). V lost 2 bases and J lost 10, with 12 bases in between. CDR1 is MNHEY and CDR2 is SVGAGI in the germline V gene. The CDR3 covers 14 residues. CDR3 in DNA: TGTGCCAGCAGTTACAGGGGCGCTGGATCACCCCTCCACTTT. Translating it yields CASSYRGAGSPLHF.

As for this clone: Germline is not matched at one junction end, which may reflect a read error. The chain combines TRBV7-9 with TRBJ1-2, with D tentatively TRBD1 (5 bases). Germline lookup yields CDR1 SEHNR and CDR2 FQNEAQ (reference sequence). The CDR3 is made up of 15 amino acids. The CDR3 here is CASTLGDSSNYGYTF. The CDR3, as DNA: TGTGCCAGCACCTTAGGAGACAGCTCTAACTATGGCTACACCTTC.

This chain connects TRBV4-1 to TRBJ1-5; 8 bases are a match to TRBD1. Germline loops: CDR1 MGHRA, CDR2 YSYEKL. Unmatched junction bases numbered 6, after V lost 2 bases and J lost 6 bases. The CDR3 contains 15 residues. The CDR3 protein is CASSQPGTGGQPQHF. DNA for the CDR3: TGCGCCAGCAGCCAACCCGGGACAGGCGGTCAGCCCCAGCATTTT.

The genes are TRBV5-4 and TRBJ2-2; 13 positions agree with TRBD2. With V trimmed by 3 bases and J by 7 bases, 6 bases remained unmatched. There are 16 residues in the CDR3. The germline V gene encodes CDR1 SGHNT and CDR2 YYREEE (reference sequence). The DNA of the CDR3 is TGTGCCAGCAGCTGGGGGACTAGCGGGAAGAACGGGGAGCTGTTTTTT. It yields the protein CASSWGTSGKNGELFF. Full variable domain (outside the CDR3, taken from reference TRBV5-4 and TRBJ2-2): ETGVTQSPTHLIKTRGQQVTLRCSSQSGHNTVSWYQQALGQGPQFIFQYYREEENGRGNFPPRFSGLQFPNYSSELNVNALELDDSALYLCASSWGTSGKNGELFFGEGSRLTVL.

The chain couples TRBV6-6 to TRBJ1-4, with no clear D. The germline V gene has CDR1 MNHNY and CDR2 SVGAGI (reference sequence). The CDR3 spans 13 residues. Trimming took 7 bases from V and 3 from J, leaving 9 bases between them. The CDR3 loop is CASTRHPNEKLFF. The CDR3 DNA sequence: TGTGCCAGCACCAGGCACCCTAATGAAAAACTGTTTTTT.

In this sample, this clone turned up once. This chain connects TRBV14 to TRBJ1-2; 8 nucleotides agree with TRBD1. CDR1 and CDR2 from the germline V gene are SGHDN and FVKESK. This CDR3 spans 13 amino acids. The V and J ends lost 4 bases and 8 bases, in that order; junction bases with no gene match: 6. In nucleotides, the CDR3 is TGTGCCAGCAGCCCCGGACAGGGTTGGGGCTACACCTTC. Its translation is CASSPGQGWGYTF.

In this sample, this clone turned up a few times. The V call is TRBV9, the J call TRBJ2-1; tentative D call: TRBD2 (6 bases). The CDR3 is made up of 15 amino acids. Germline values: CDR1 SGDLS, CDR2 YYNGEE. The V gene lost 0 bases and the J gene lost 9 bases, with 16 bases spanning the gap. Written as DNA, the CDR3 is TGTGCCAGCAGCGTAGACGGGAGAGGTACAGGTGAGCAGTTCTTC. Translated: CASSVDGRGTGEQFF. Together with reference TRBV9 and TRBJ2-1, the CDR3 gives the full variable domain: DSGVTQTPKHLITATGQRVTLRCSPRSGDLSVYWYQQSLDQGLQFLIQYYNGEERAKGNILERFSAQQFPDLHSELNLSSLELGDSALYFCASSVDGRGTGEQFFGPGTRLTVL.